Listed here is a single TCR beta chain. The data were obtained in a study of shared clonotypes between healthy human individuals. TCRdb's table, derived via immunoSEQ multiplex PCR, lists solely in-frame clones and lacks some. Of around 1,100,000 clones listed, about 80% are singletons. V was clipped by 5 bases and J by 2 bases, with 15 bases between them. Germline V gives CDR1 SGHNT, CDR2 YYREEE (reference sequence). The CDR3 has 15 residues. The specimen sequenced was memory CD4+ T cells from PBMCs. The subset here: CD45RA-negative fraction. V gene TRBV5-4 combines with J gene TRBJ2-3; D is possibly TRBD2 (6 bases). The receptor comes from a man aged 18 to 30 in good health. Some clones in this sample may be carry-over from other donors' samples. CDR3 bases: TGTGCCAGCAGTTCCTCGGACTACTCCACAGATACGCAGTATTTT. Its translation: CASSSSDYSTDTQYF.